The clone carrying this T cell receptor beta chain was detected ten times or more. The definition of stable Graves' hyperthyroidism was no ophthalmopathy progression within 18 months. The hyperthyroidism was newly diagnosed and had lasted under 2 months; the patients were aged 18 to 65. The PBMCs studied were ones that came from around 10 ml fresh peripheral blood. This sample was taken from a study of T cells in Graves' hyperthyroidism and ophthalmopathy. For the study at large: Peripheral blood samples were taken at initial diagnosis, prior to any treatment.

Germline V CDR1 and CDR2: LNHNV, YYDKDF (reference sequence). Trimming took 0 bases from V and 8 from J; bases not matched to a gene: 7. This CDR3 has 16 amino acids. Amplification of TCR beta CDR3 regions was performed using RNA transcripts as template. A first-round RT-PCR of the TCR CDR3 used the HTBI primer set. TCRdb passed the multiplex PCR reads through MiXCR, listing each CDR3 protein once. The table lists a few hundred thousand distinct CDR3 sequences, approximately 14% of them singletons. V and J are TRBV15 and TRBJ1-6; 7 bases are a match to TRBD1. Sequences were obtained from blood. The receptor was isolated from a woman in her late teens or twenties with Graves' hyperthyroidism. CDR3 bases: TGTGCCACCAGCAGAGATGTGAACAGGGGAGATTCACCCCTCCACTTT. Encoded protein: CATSRDVNRGDSPLHF.